The clone carrying this TCR beta chain has just a few counts. Germline CDR1 is MGHRA and CDR2 is YSYEKL. With 1 base removed from V and 4 bases from J, the gap between germline ends came to 8 bases. The length of the CDR3 is 14 residues. As handled by the study authors: Amplification of reference gene primers provided the estimated nucleated cell counts. Only in-frame clones appear in the TCRdb table, and some are missing; sequencing was by immunoSEQ multiplex PCR. The V and J calls and clone size were taken over from that table, and D and trimming were inferred from the DNA. The top ten hold about 1% of the sample, which has roughly 110,000 clones, about 70% seen once. The entry originates in a study of blood T cell repertoires in COVID-19. At the level of the study: There were acute and convalescent COVID-19 samples, and they came from the United States, Italy and Spain. Nucleic acid was either cDNA or gDNA, and it came from T cells, B-cell-depleted T cells, or PBMCs.

The chain uses TRBV4-1 and TRBJ1-3, with D uncertain. The clonotype originates from a human donor with acute or convalescent COVID-19. The donor label of this sample is uncertain. Input material: peripheral blood. The CDR3 is CASSQGLRGNTIYF. The DNA of the CDR3 is TGCGCCAGCAGCCAAGGCCTGAGGGGAAACACCATATATTTT.